The entry below gives a single T cell receptor beta chain sequence along with its context. Its antigen is not yet known. Base qualities were left out, and no much larger clone turns up one base away. In light of the paper, this sample's time point label describes: about 28 days (+/-7) after the second vaccine dose. AZD1222 recipients with second doses at about 4 weeks or about 12 weeks were pooled, because spike-specific TCR depth and breadth did not differ between schedules. Samples from vaccinated people were obtained from the UK trials COV001 and COV002, which included a single-blind randomized controlled phase 2/3 trial of AZD1222 (ChAdOx1 nCoV-19) in healthy adults. Trial participant PBMC samples were collected at day 0 and day 28 after the second dose for TCRbeta chain sequencing. After removal of 4 bases from V and 5 bases from J, the junction retains 12 bases not matched to a gene. The CDR3 goes from the cysteine to the phenylalanine over 16 residues. Only the CDR3 portion is preserved as DNA: 48 bases, with reading frame beginning at the first base. According to the germline V gene (reference sequence), CDR1 reads SGHKS and CDR2 reads YYEKEE.

The data were taken from a study of T cell responses to AZD1222 COVID-19 vaccine (dated by TCRdb to the early 2020s). About the full investigation: A total of just over 230 trial participants underwent TCR sequencing, of whom about 210 had received two doses of AZD1222 and about 26 had received two doses of the MenACWY control vaccine. Enrollment into the trials was organized by age into subgroups of 18-55, 56-69 and 70-plus years, and those subgroups contained roughly 140, 27 and 60 TCR-sequenced participants, respectively. Here is what the overall study found, with its caveats: In the small 56-69-year group, the increase in depth fell short of significance, most likely because of low power. Spike-specific TCR breadth and depth rose significantly after two AZD1222 doses compared with day 0 and with MenACWY recipients. Nearly half of unique spike-specific TCRs reportedly recognized epitopes outside regions mutated in the B.1.351 and B.1.1.7 variants. Only five to seven AZD1222 recipients were SARS-CoV-2 seropositive at baseline, limiting conclusions about previously exposed vaccinees. The vaccine-associated CD4 TCRs covered the entire spike protein, and the dominant responses fell in regions 160-218 and 743-854. Participants were mostly white British and included more females than males, and it was suggested by the authors that clonal diversity may have been underestimated. Because no day 14 peak-response samples were available, the repertoires could be characterized only after the peak T cell response.

The CDR3 regions of human TCRbeta chains were analyzed by immunosequencing. Concerning the study's data processing: Repertoire TCRs were matched against a reference library of SARS-CoV-2-specific TCRs generated with the MIRA antigen-specificity platform. Breadth meant the fraction of unique TCRs that were SARS-CoV-2-associated, whereas depth meant the fraction of total T cells that were SARS-CoV-2-associated. Using the MIRA data, every spike-specific TCR was mapped to the spike region that the TCR reacted to and assigned to either a CD4 or a CD8 class. Log10-transformed breadth and depth values were compared by one-way ANOVA with Sidak's multiple comparisons tests. The table was pulled from immuneACCESS by TCRdb, which kept in-frame rearrangements only. Such tables lose some clones; where checked, under half of the loss comes from unresolved V genes, and the rest has no known cause. From that table come the V and J calls and clone size; the DNA was used to work out D and trimming. The sample table lists 80,000 to 100,000 clones, 80% to 90% of them with a count of one. Clones ranked in the top ten supply around 10% of the sample.

Sequenced here: peripheral blood, sampled 28 days after the second AZD1222 dose. The clonotype was recovered from an adult who received the AZD1222 COVID-19 vaccine. The chain joins TRBV5-5 to TRBJ1-5, with 7 middle bases fitting TRBD1. The CDR3 sequence is CASSPWDRRLDQPQHF. DNA sequence: TGTGCCAGCAGCCCCTGGGACAGAAGGTTGGATCAGCCCCAGCATTTT.